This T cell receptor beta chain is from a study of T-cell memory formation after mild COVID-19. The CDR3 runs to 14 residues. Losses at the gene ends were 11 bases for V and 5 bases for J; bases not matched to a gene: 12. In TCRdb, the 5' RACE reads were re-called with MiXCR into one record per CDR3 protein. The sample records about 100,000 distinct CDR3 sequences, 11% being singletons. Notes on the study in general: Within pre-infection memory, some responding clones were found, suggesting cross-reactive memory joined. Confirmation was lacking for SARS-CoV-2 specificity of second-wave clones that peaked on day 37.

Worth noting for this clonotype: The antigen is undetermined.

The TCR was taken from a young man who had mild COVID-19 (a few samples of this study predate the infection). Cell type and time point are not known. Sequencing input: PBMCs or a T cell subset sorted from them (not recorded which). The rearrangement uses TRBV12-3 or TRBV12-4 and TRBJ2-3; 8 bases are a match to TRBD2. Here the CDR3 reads CAAAGGLVKDTQYF. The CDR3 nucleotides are TGTGCCGCCGCCGGGGGACTAGTCAAAGATACGCAGTATTTT.